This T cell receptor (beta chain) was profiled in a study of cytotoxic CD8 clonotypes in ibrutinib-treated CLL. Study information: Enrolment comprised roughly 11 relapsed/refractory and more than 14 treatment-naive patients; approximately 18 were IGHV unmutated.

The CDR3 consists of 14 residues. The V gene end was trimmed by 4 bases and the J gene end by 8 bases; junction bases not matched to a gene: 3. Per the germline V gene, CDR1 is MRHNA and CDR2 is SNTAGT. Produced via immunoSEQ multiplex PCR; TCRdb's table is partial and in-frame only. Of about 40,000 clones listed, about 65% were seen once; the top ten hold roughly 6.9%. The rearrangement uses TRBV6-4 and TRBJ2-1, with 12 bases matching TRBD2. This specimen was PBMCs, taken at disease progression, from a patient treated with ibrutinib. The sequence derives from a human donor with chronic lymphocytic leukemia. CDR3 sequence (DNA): TGTGCCAGCAGTGTCCTAGCGGGGGGGTATGAGCAGTTCTTC. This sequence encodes CASSVLAGGYEQFF.